One and the same sample provided the 25 T cell receptor beta chains below, sequenced in a study of blood T cell repertoires in COVID-19. The table came from immunoSEQ multiplex PCR; TCRdb's copy has only in-frame clones and leaves some out. The profile shows over 130,000 clones, 85% to 90% of them singletons. Sequenced: peripheral blood. All receptors derive from a human donor in a cohort sampled during active COVID-19.

This clone was picked up one time. This chain connects TRBV27 to TRBJ1-5; 12 bases align to TRBD1. There are 16 residues in the CDR3. V lost 6 bases, J lost 2 bases, and 5 bases stayed unmatched. The germline V gene has CDR1 MNHEY and CDR2 SMNVEV (reference sequence). The CDR3 region has the DNA TGTGCCAGCAGCAAACGGGACAGGGGGCGCAATCAGCCCCAGCATTTT. It yields the protein CASSKRDRGRNQPQHF.

In this sample, this clone turned up once. The rearrangement links TRBV5-1 to TRBJ2-1; D ambiguous. Trimming pared 1 base from V and 1 base from J, leaving 6 bases between. In germline, CDR1 is SGHRS, CDR2 YFSETQ. This CDR3 is 14 amino acids long. This chain's CDR3 is CASSLSRSYNEQFF. CDR3 sequence (DNA): TGCGCCAGCAGCTTGTCGCGTTCCTACAATGAGCAGTTCTTC.

The chain combines TRBV7-7 with TRBJ2-7, with D perhaps matching TRBD1 (6 bases). Germline CDR1 reads SSHAT; CDR2 reads FNYEAQ (reference sequence). Trimming took off 4 bases at V and 0 bases at J, with 7 bases between the two ends. The CDR3 runs 13 residues. The chain's CDR3 is CASSWGLSYEQYF. The CDR3 region has the DNA TGTGCCAGCAGCTGGGGGCTCTCCTACGAGCAGTACTTC.

The chain has TRBV5-4 and TRBJ2-7, with 8 bases that match TRBD2. The J segment lost 5 bases and the V segment lost 4 bases, leaving 5 bases of the junction unmatched. The V gene's germline CDR1 is SGHNT and CDR2 YYREEE (reference sequence). The CDR3 extends over 13 amino acids. The chain's CDR3 is CASSPGGSNEQYF. In DNA, the CDR3 is TGTGCCAGCAGCCCGGGGGGGTCCAACGAGCAGTACTTC.

V is TRBV7-3 and J is TRBJ2-2; a possible D gene is TRBD2 (7 bases). Germline CDR1 SGHTA, CDR2 FQGTGA. Trimming removed 5 bases at V and 7 bases at J, with 35 bases between. The CDR3 runs 21 residues. Here the CDR3 reads CASSPGGGCGGGGPAGGELFF. DNA for the CDR3: TGTGCCAGCAGCCCTGGGGGGGGGTGCGGCGGCGGGGGCCCCGCCGGCGGGGAGCTGTTTTTT.

CDR3 sequence (DNA): TGTGCCAGCAGAGTGGGCGGGACGACTGACTGGTACTTC. Protein: CASRVGGTTDWYF. J is TRBJ2-7 and V is TRBV7-9; tentative D call: TRBD2 (6 bases). CDR1 and CDR2 from the germline V gene are SEHNR and FQNEAQ (reference sequence). Trimming took 6 bases from V and 12 from J, leaving 21 bases between them. This CDR3 has 13 amino acids.

The chain uses TRBV7-9 and TRBJ2-1; possible D gene TRBD2, 6 bases. Trimming took 4 bases from V and 3 from J, leaving 13 bases between them. From germline, CDR1 is SEHNR and CDR2 FQNEAQ (reference sequence). This CDR3 spans 15 amino acids. Here the CDR3 reads CASSSLGRSYNEQFF. In nucleotides, the CDR3 is TGTGCCAGCAGCTCCTTGGGGAGGAGCTACAATGAGCAGTTCTTC.

This chain joins TRBV18 and TRBJ2-2, with 10 bases that match TRBD1. The germline CDR1 and CDR2 sequences are KGHSH and LQKENI. The junction had 5 bases not matched to a gene; V was cut back by 3 bases and J by 7 bases. This CDR3 has 15 residues. Here the CDR3 reads CASSPPTGGYGELFF. CDR3 sequence (DNA): TGTGCCAGCTCACCGCCGACAGGGGGCTACGGGGAGCTGTTTTTT.

In its sample, this clone was seen a few times. This sequence joins TRBV3-1 (or the pseudogene TRBV3-2) and TRBJ2-7; D perhaps matches TRBD2 (6 bases). Germline assignment: CDR1 LGHDT and CDR2 YNNKEL (reference sequence). V was pared by 1 base and J by 4 bases, with 14 bases between. The CDR3 sequence is 15 residues long. CDR3 coding DNA: TGTGCCAGCAGCCAAGCCCCCGGGACTCAATACGAGCAGTACTTC. Translation gives CASSQAPGTQYEQYF.

The chain couples TRBV9 to TRBJ1-2, with 7 nucleotides matching TRBD1. V shed 7 bases, J shed 1 base, and the junction held 4 bases outside the gene matches. Germline V gene sequence: CDR1 SGDLS, CDR2 YYNGEE. This CDR3 is 13 amino acids long. The CDR3 DNA sequence: TGTGCCAGCTCCTGGGACAGTAACTATGGCTACACCTTC. It codes for CASSWDSNYGYTF.

V is TRBV5-3 and J is TRBJ1-1; D is possibly TRBD1 (6 bases). TRBV5-3 is labeled an ORF, and its function is uncertain. Trimming shortened V by 0 bases and J by 4 bases, and 16 bases separated the two germline ends. The CDR3 has 16 amino acids. DNA of the CDR3: TGTGCCAGAAGCTTGGACGGGGGGCGAGGGTGCACTGAAGCTTTCTTT. The encoded protein is CARSLDGGRGCTEAFF.

The V and J genes are TRBV7-9 and TRBJ1-1; D is undetermined. The CDR3 is 11 amino acids. From germline, CDR1 is SEHNR and CDR2 FQNEAQ (reference sequence). V shed 6 bases and J shed 2 bases, with 4 bases lying between them. Here the CDR3 reads CASRANTEAFF. The CDR3 coding sequence is TGTGCCAGCAGGGCTAACACTGAAGCTTTCTTT.

The chain uses TRBV12-3 or TRBV12-4 and TRBJ1-2, with a tentative D call TRBD1 (5 bases). The CDR3 totals 13 residues. The V gene lost 3 bases and the J gene lost 6 bases, with 11 bases spanning the gap. Here the CDR3 DNA reads TGTGCCAGCAGTTTCGGGCAGACAGATGGCTACACCTTC. This codes for CASSFGQTDGYTF.

The chain employs TRBV7-6 and TRBJ2-2; 8 bases align to TRBD1. V gave up 5 bases and J gave up 7 bases; unmatched junction bases: 3. Per germline, CDR1 SGHVS and CDR2 FNYEAQ. CDR3 length: 13 amino acids. CDR3 amino acids: CASSAGGLGELFF. Written as DNA, the CDR3 is TGTGCCAGCAGCGCAGGGGGCCTCGGGGAGCTGTTTTTT.

The chain has TRBV11-3 and TRBJ2-7; 8 bases match TRBD1. This CDR3 is built from 14 residues. Germline-derived CDR1 and CDR2 are SGHNT and YENEEA. With 4 bases clipped from V and 6 bases from J, the junction kept 8 bases outside the gene matches. The CDR3 DNA is TGTGCCAGCAGCTCCGACAGGGGAAGGTCCGAGCAGTACTTC. It translates to CASSSDRGRSEQYF.

A few counts support this clone. The DNA for the CDR3 is TGTGCCAGCAGCCCAGACTCTGGGGCCAACGTCCTGACTTTC. This gives the protein CASSPDSGANVLTF. The V gene is TRBV6-6, the J gene TRBJ2-6; D not resolved. The CDR3 is 14 amino acids. The germline gives CDR1 MNHNY, CDR2 SVGAGI (reference sequence). Trimming cost V 6 bases and J 0 bases, with 6 bases left between them.

This rearrangement joins TRBV5-1 to TRBJ2-5; 10 nucleotides line up with TRBD1. This CDR3 contains 15 residues. Per germline, CDR1 SGHRS and CDR2 YFSETQ. Germline trimming cut 4 bases from V and 1 base from J; bases unmatched to any gene: 4. CDR3 coding DNA: TGCGCCAGCAGCCGGACAGGGGGGCGCCAAGAGACCCAGTACTTC. Its protein product is CASSRTGGRQETQYF.

The chain links TRBV2 to TRBJ2-7, with 9 bases aligning to TRBD1. Trimming at V came to 10 bases and at J to 4 bases, leaving 8 bases not matched to a gene. This CDR3 region has 13 residues. In germline, CDR1 is SNHLY, CDR2 FYNNEI. The CDR3 loop reads CATHRGRGYEQYF. The CDR3 DNA is TGTGCCACCCACAGGGGGCGAGGGTACGAGCAGTACTTC.

The genes are TRBV4-1 and TRBJ2-2; D gene unclear. CDR3 size: 14 residues. CDR1 and CDR2 from the germline V gene are MGHRA and YSYEKL. V gave up 0 bases and J gave up 2 bases, with 4 bases separating them. The CDR3 loop reads CASSQDPNTGELFF. CDR3 in DNA: TGCGCCAGCAGCCAAGATCCTAACACCGGGGAGCTGTTTTTT.

The V gene is TRBV10-2, the J gene TRBJ2-3; TRBD1 aligns across 8 bases. The CDR3 is 14 residues long. The V segment lost 8 bases and the J segment 3 bases; nucleotides outside the gene matches: 7. In germline, CDR1 is WSHSY, CDR2 SAAADI. CDR3 DNA sequence: TGCGCCAGCGGACGACAGGGGTGGACAGATACGCAGTATTTT. This translates into CASGRQGWTDTQYF.

This chain links TRBV7-8 with TRBJ2-7, with TRBD1 matching over 7 bases. V was clipped by 5 bases and J by 7 bases; unmatched bases: 17. Germline CDR1 is SGHVS and CDR2 is FQNEAQ. The CDR3 is 16 residues long. The DNA for the CDR3 is TGTGCCAGCAGCCACCAGAAAGACAGGGTCAGCATGGAGCAGTACTTC. Amino acids: CASSHQKDRVSMEQYF.

The rearrangement joins TRBV2 to TRBJ2-5; perhaps TRBD1 as D (5 bases). V lost 3 bases and J 2 bases, leaving 13 bases between the germline ends. CDR1 and CDR2 (germline): SNHLY, FYNNEI. The CDR3 is made up of 15 amino acids. As DNA, the CDR3 is TGTGCCAGCAGTGATGGGGCGGTACCGCAAGAGACCCAGTACTTC. This translates into CASSDGAVPQETQYF.

This chain links TRBV27 with TRBJ1-1; tentative D call: TRBD1 (6 bases). The V end was cut by 1 base, the J end by 5 bases, with 17 bases between. The CDR3 runs to 16 residues. CDR1 and CDR2 from the germline V gene are MNHEY and SMNVEV (reference sequence). The CDR3 sequence is CASSLFSAGALTEAFF. The CDR3 DNA follows: TGTGCCAGCAGTTTATTTAGTGCGGGGGCGCTAACTGAAGCTTTCTTT.

This chain uses TRBV7-8 with TRBJ2-3; 7 nucleotides match TRBD2. Unmatched junction bases numbered 4, after V lost 4 bases and J lost 0 bases. Germline V gene lookup returns CDR1 SGHVS and CDR2 FQNEAQ. The CDR3 runs to 15 residues. In DNA, the CDR3 is TGTGCCAGCAGCTCACTAGCGTTAAGCACAGATACGCAGTATTTT. It codes for CASSSLALSTDTQYF.

The genes are TRBV5-1 and TRBJ2-3; 8 bases are a match to TRBD2. V lost 4 bases, J lost 2 bases, and 15 bases stayed unmatched. The CDR3 sequence is 18 residues long. Germline values: CDR1 SGHRS, CDR2 YFSETQ. CDR3 nucleotide sequence: TGCGCCAGCAGCCTGCCCACGCGGGGGGCCTCCCCCACAGATACGCAGTATTTT. Amino acids: CASSLPTRGASPTDTQYF.